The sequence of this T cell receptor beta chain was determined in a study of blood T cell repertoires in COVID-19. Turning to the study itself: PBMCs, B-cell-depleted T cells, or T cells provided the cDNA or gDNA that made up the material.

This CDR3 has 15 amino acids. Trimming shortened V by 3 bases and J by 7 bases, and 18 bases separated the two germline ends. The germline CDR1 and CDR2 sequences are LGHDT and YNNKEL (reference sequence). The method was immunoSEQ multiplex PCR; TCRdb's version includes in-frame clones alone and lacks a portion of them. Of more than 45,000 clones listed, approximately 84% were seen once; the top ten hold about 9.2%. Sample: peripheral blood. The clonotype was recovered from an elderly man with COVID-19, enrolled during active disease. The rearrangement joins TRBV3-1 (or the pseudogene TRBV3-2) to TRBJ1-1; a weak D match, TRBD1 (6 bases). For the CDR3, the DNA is TGTGCCAGCAGCCAGATAACAGGGCTCGGAGGTGAAGCTTTCTTT. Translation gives CASSQITGLGGEAFF.